Below, 27 T cell receptor beta chains from the same sample are listed, as sequenced in a study of blood T cell repertoires in COVID-19. Data came from immunoSEQ multiplex PCR; TCRdb stores just in-frame clones and leaves some out. Of about 69,000 clones listed, nearly 90% were seen once; the top ten hold 5.3%. Sequencing was carried out using peripheral blood. The receptors here all came from a man aged 50 to 59 with acute or convalescent COVID-19.

J is TRBJ2-4 and V is TRBV9, with D possibly matching TRBD2 (6 bases). The germline V gene encodes CDR1 SGDLS and CDR2 YYNGEE. Trimming took off 6 bases at V and 4 bases at J, with 14 bases between the two ends. This CDR3 has 14 residues. The CDR3 sequence is CASNPVGGKNIQYF. The CDR3 DNA is TGTGCCAGCAACCCAGTGGGGGGAAAAAACATTCAGTACTTC.

The rearrangement joins TRBV2 to TRBJ2-4; 8 bases are a match to TRBD2. V trimming: 10 bases; J trimming: 0 bases; junction bases outside the gene matches: 5. CDR1 is SNHLY, CDR2 FYNNEI, per germline. The CDR3 is made up of 14 amino acids. The CDR3 is CAISSGLAKNIQYF. CDR3 coding DNA: TGTGCCATATCTAGCGGGTTAGCCAAAAACATTCAGTACTTC.

The gene calls are TRBV5-5 and TRBJ1-2; tentative D call: TRBD1 (5 bases). Between the trimmed V and J ends, which lost 3 bases and 9 bases, there was a span of 15 bases. The CDR3 has 13 amino acids. Germline CDR1 is SGHKS and CDR2 is YYEKEE (reference sequence). The CDR3 spells CASSSPTGGSYTF. DNA of the CDR3: TGTGCCAGCAGCTCCCCCACCGGGGGAAGCTACACCTTC.

The chain couples TRBV12-3 or TRBV12-4 to TRBJ2-1, with D possibly being TRBD1 (6 bases). The CDR3 consists of 12 residues. Trimming took 3 bases from V and 9 from J, leaving 9 bases between them. The CDR3 reads CASSFTGSEQFF. The CDR3 nucleotides are TGTGCCAGCAGTTTCACAGGGTCTGAGCAGTTCTTC.

The CDR3 protein is CASSVRGDQPQHF. The CDR3 DNA is TGTGCCAGCAGTGTCCGCGGGGATCAGCCCCAGCATTTT. The chain links TRBV25-1 to TRBJ1-5; D remains ambiguous. The V and J ends lost 4 bases and 5 bases respectively, with 9 bases between them. The germline V gene encodes CDR1 MGHDK and CDR2 SYGVNS. The CDR3 length is 13 residues.

The rearrangement uses TRBV28 and TRBJ1-2; D is ambiguous. Per the germline V gene, CDR1 is MDHEN and CDR2 is SYDVKM. The V end lost 6 bases, the J end lost 1 base, and 9 bases lay between the germline ends. This CDR3 is 13 amino acids long. The CDR3 is CASSVVFNYGYTF. Written as DNA, the CDR3 is TGTGCCAGCAGCGTAGTGTTTAACTATGGCTACACCTTC.

This chain joins TRBV28 and TRBJ2-1; 9 positions match TRBD2. CDR1 and CDR2 (germline): MDHEN, SYDVKM. Unmatched junction bases numbered 8, after V lost 6 bases and J lost 5 bases. The CDR3 is 15 amino acids. The CDR3 protein is CASSKTSGGNNEQFF. The DNA of the CDR3 is TGTGCCAGCAGCAAGACTAGCGGCGGCAACAATGAGCAGTTCTTC.

This clone was seen more than once but under ten times. The chain employs TRBV19 and TRBJ1-4; D is uncertain. Germline lookup yields CDR1 LNHDA and CDR2 SQIVND (reference sequence). The CDR3 has 15 residues. Trimming took off 3 bases at V and 7 bases at J, with 15 bases between the two ends. Here the CDR3 DNA reads TGTGCCAGTAGTATCCCGGGTGTGGTACGTGAAAAACTGTTTTTT. This encodes CASSIPGVVREKLFF. The variable domain in full, with the rest retrieved from reference TRBV19 and TRBJ1-4, is DGGITQSPKYLFRKEGQNVTLSCEQNLNHDAMYWYRQDPGQGLRLIYYSQIVNDFQKGDIAEGYSVSREKKESFPLTVTSAQKNPTAFYLCASSIPGVVREKLFFGSGTQLSVL.

In this sample, this clone turned up a few times. J is TRBJ2-7 and V is TRBV6-5; 10 bases align to TRBD1. Per germline, CDR1 MNHEY and CDR2 SVGAGI. After removal of 8 bases from V and 0 bases from J, the junction contained 4 bases not matched to a gene. The CDR3 totals 14 residues. The CDR3 region has the DNA TGTGCCAGCTACGGGACAGGGGCCTCCTACGAGCAGTACTTC. Translation: CASYGTGASYEQYF.

This chain links TRBV11-2 with TRBJ1-1; no clear D. CDR1 and CDR2 from the germline V gene are SGHAT and FQNNGV. The length of the CDR3 is 12 residues. The V gene lost 4 bases and the J gene lost 2 bases, with 5 bases spanning the gap. The CDR3 DNA reads TGTGCCAGCAGCTCCGTTAACACTGAAGCTTTCTTT. Protein: CASSSVNTEAFF.

The chain carries TRBV5-1 and TRBJ1-1; no clear D. Germline CDR1 is SGHRS and CDR2 is YFSETQ. CDR3 length: 13 amino acids. V lost 4 bases and J lost 5, with 12 bases in between. The CDR3 loop reads CASSPRRETEAFF. The DNA of the CDR3 is TGCGCCAGCAGCCCCCGGCGGGAGACTGAAGCTTTCTTT.

The table lists this clone with a count of one. This rearrangement joins TRBV19 to TRBJ2-5; 8 nucleotides line up with TRBD1. The CDR3 has 14 residues. CDR1 is LNHDA and CDR2 is SQIVND in the germline V gene (reference sequence). Losses at the gene ends were 4 bases for V and 2 bases for J; bases not matched to a gene: 3. This chain's CDR3 is CASSRTGRQETQYF. In nucleotides, the CDR3 is TGTGCCAGTAGTAGGACAGGGCGTCAAGAGACCCAGTACTTC.

The genes are TRBV28 and TRBJ1-1; D is possibly TRBD1 (6 bases). This CDR3 is built from 15 residues. Trimming stripped 4 bases from V and 6 bases from J, with 18 bases between. CDR1 and CDR2 from the germline V gene are MDHEN and SYDVKM. This CDR3 reads CASSSPRGATAEAFF. The CDR3 region has the DNA TGTGCCAGCAGTTCCCCCCGGGGGGCGACGGCTGAAGCTTTCTTT.

V gene TRBV30 combines with J gene TRBJ2-7, with TRBD1 matching over 8 bases. Germline CDR1 reads GTSNPN; CDR2 reads SVGIG (reference sequence). This CDR3 comprises 15 residues. The junction had 8 bases not matched to a gene; V was cut back by 1 base and J by 3 bases. The CDR3 DNA reads as TGTGCCTGGAGTGGGGTAGACAGGGGTTTCTACGAGCAGTACTTC. It yields the protein CAWSGVDRGFYEQYF.

This chain links TRBV14 with TRBJ2-1, with D maybe TRBD2 (6 bases). This CDR3 has 16 amino acids. V lost 1 base and J lost 3, with 13 bases in between. Germline CDR1 and CDR2: SGHDN and FVKESK. The chain's CDR3 is CASSQGVGSGYNEQFF. CDR3 nucleotide sequence: TGTGCCAGCAGCCAAGGCGTCGGTAGCGGCTACAATGAGCAGTTCTTC.

This sequence joins TRBV6-2 or TRBV6-3 and TRBJ2-2; TRBD2 matches at 7 bases. Germline V gene sequence: CDR1 MNHEY, CDR2 SVGEGT. With V trimmed by 3 bases and J by 1 base, 14 bases remained unmatched. The CDR3 consists of 19 residues. The CDR3 spells CASSYVSGTPGLNTGELFF. The CDR3 DNA reads as TGTGCCAGCAGTTATGTAAGCGGGACTCCTGGATTGAACACCGGGGAGCTGTTTTTT.

The V call is TRBV19, the J call TRBJ1-5; D ambiguous. CDR3 length equals 13 residues. Trimming took 10 bases from V and 3 from J, leaving 13 bases between them. Germline values: CDR1 LNHDA, CDR2 SQIVND (reference sequence). The chain's CDR3 is CATSEVLNQPQHF. The CDR3 nucleotides are TGTGCCACCTCGGAGGTACTCAATCAGCCCCAGCATTTT.

The rearrangement uses TRBV5-1 and TRBJ2-5, with TRBD2 as a possible D gene (6 bases). CDR1 and CDR2 from the germline V gene are SGHRS and YFSETQ. This CDR3 contains 15 residues. The V and J ends lost 4 bases and 4 bases respectively, with 17 bases between them. The CDR3 DNA reads TGCGCCAGCAGCCTCGGGATGGGGGGAGCAGAGACCCAGTACTTC. Amino acid sequence: CASSLGMGGAETQYF.

The chain is built from TRBV6-1 and TRBJ1-5; TRBD1 might be the D (6 bases). The V and J ends lost 2 bases and 7 bases respectively, with 9 bases between them. This CDR3 has 13 amino acids. Germline assignment: CDR1 MNHNS and CDR2 SASEGT. The chain's CDR3 is CASSERGTQPQHF. The CDR3 bases are TGTGCCAGCAGTGAAAGGGGGACCCAGCCCCAGCATTTT.

There are a few counts of this clone. A read error may produce the germline difference seen at one junction end. The chain couples TRBV24-1 to TRBJ2-1; maybe TRBD1 (5 bases). Germline CDR1 reads KGHDR; CDR2 reads SFDVKD. This CDR3 is 17 amino acids long. This CDR3 is CATSDFPLAGSFNEQFF. CDR3 DNA: TGTGCCACCAGTGATTTTCCCCTGGCAGGGTCCTTCAATGAGCAGTTCTTC.

CDR3 sequence: CASSQALREGFNEQFF. The CDR3 DNA reads as TGCGCCAGCAGCCAAGCCTTGCGGGAGGGCTTCAATGAGCAGTTCTTC. This chain uses TRBV4-3 with TRBJ2-1; TRBD2 matches at 9 bases. Per germline, CDR1 LGHNA and CDR2 YSLEER. The V segment lost 1 base and the J segment 6 bases; nucleotides outside the gene matches: 7. The CDR3 runs 16 residues.

This chain's CDR3 is CASSQQPQGLAGVGRETQYF. DNA of the CDR3: TGTGCCAGCAGCCAGCAACCCCAGGGACTAGCGGGAGTGGGGCGAGAGACCCAGTACTTC. The rearrangement uses TRBV6-2 or TRBV6-3 and TRBJ2-5, with TRBD2 matching 14 bases. The length of the CDR3 is 20 residues. Germline V lookup: CDR1 MNHEY, CDR2 SVGEGT. Germline trimming cut 6 bases from V and 4 bases from J; bases unmatched to any gene: 19.

The gene calls are TRBV3-1 (or the pseudogene TRBV3-2) and TRBJ2-1; weak D call: TRBD2 (6 bases). The V gene's germline CDR1 is LGHDT and CDR2 YNNKEL (reference sequence). The CDR3 is made up of 14 amino acids. V shed 3 bases and J shed 6 bases, with 12 bases lying between them. DNA of the CDR3: TGTGCCAGCAGCCAGGGTGGGAGGAGCAATGAGCAGTTCTTC. Translating it yields CASSQGGRSNEQFF.

The V call is TRBV7-2, the J call TRBJ2-7, with a tentative D call TRBD1 (5 bases). The CDR3 sequence is 14 residues long. Looked up from germline, CDR1 is SGHTA and CDR2 is FQGNSA. V was pared by 3 bases and J by 3 bases, with 12 bases between. CDR3 in amino acids: CASSLGPGLYEQYF. DNA for the CDR3: TGTGCCAGCAGCTTGGGGCCGGGCCTCTACGAGCAGTACTTC.

The genes are TRBV6-1 and TRBJ2-7, with TRBD1 matching over 12 bases. Per the germline V gene, CDR1 is MNHNS and CDR2 is SASEGT. V was clipped by 4 bases and J by 5 bases; unmatched bases: 9. The CDR3 contains 16 residues. The CDR3 is CASSVDSGTGGDEQYF. In DNA form, the CDR3 reads TGTGCCAGCAGTGTTGACTCCGGGACAGGGGGCGACGAGCAGTACTTC.

V is TRBV30 and J is TRBJ1-2, with D perhaps TRBD1 (6 bases). Germline values: CDR1 GTSNPN, CDR2 SVGIG (reference sequence). The V gene lost 2 bases and the J gene lost 4 bases, with 17 bases spanning the gap. The CDR3 runs to 15 residues. Written as DNA, the CDR3 is TGTGCCTGGAGTCCACTTTCAAGGGGGACCTATGGCTACACCTTC. Translation: CAWSPLSRGTYGYTF.

This chain connects TRBV2 to TRBJ1-6; 10 nucleotides line up with TRBD1. Germline V gene lookup returns CDR1 SNHLY and CDR2 FYNNEI. The CDR3 runs to 15 residues. With 7 bases clipped from V and 7 bases from J, the junction kept 7 bases outside the gene matches. The CDR3 bases are TGTGCCAGCACCCAGACAGGGGGCAGCAATTCACCCCTCCACTTT. This translates into CASTQTGGSNSPLHF.